The TCR beta chain under discussion was sequenced for a study of shared clonotypes between healthy human individuals. General observations from the study: Rarefaction indicated that sorted-subset sequencing remained incomplete although depth was large. Clonotype sharing among donors, it was expected, would be affected by sequencing depth.

TCRdb keeps only in-frame clones here, not all; method: immunoSEQ multiplex PCR. This sample has some 1,400,000 clones, with around 97% found just once. This clone was seen once. The antigen remains unidentified. The CDR3 is made up of 15 amino acids. The ends were cut back, 0 bases at V and 4 bases at J, with 10 bases in the middle. Per the germline V gene, CDR1 is LNHNV and CDR2 is YYDKDF (reference sequence). The receptor was isolated from a man aged 25-45 years in good health. The sample comprised naive CD4+ T cells sorted from blood. Specified subset: CD45RA+ positively selected. The rearrangement joins TRBV15 to TRBJ2-1; D assignment may be TRBD1 or TRBD2 (5 bases each). Written as DNA, the CDR3 is TGTGCCACCAGCAGAGAGGGGTGGGGGTACAATGAGCAGTTCTTC. Translation: CATSREGWGYNEQFF.